This T cell receptor beta chain was identified in a study of OX40 agonist ivuxolimab in advanced cancers. Study results and limitations: People who partly responded at 0.1-3.0 mg/kg had some of the least clonal expansion seen. Relative to CD4+, CD8+ T cells held more expanded clones on average.

Patients were ineligible given autoimmune disease history or systemic immunosuppression. As to this clone: Its antigen is unidentified.

Trimming cost V 5 bases and J 8 bases; bases outside gene matches: 21. The CDR3 totals 19 residues. Germline CDR1 reads LNHDA; CDR2 reads SQIVND (reference sequence). Sequencing was performed with immunoSEQ multiplex PCR; in TCRdb, only in-frame clones are kept and a portion is missing. The table shows roughly 87,000 clones, with around 90% occurring only once. The sequence was obtained from an adult with an advanced solid tumor such as melanoma, head and neck, liver or kidney cancer. Source: CD4+ or CD8+ T cells sorted from blood, taken in a trial of the OX40 agonist ivuxolimab. The chain employs TRBV19 and TRBJ1-4; 9 bases line up with TRBD1. CDR3 in amino acids: CASSLIIQGAKLSNEKLFF. The CDR3 DNA is TGTGCCAGTAGTCTTATTATACAGGGGGCGAAGTTGTCGAACGAAAAACTGTTTTTT.